The next 2 T cell receptor beta chains were all read from a single sample in a study of Ad26.COV2.S vaccination and SARS-CoV-2 variants. Clones were sequenced by immunoSEQ multiplex PCR, and TCRdb holds only the in-frame ones, with some missing. This table holds approximately 420,000 clones, approximately 87% found once. The treatment is: roughly 18 received Ad26.COV2.S at low or high dose, single or two shots; roughly 5 received placebo; per-sample allocation not given. Following the first vaccine or placebo injection, samples were taken on day 63. Specimen: peripheral blood, collected in a trial of Ad26.COV2.S vaccine versus placebo. The receptor source for this set is a person between 18 and 60 years old who received the Ad26.COV2.S COVID-19 vaccine or a placebo.

This clone was found a few times. The chain joins TRBV5-6 to TRBJ2-2; unclear D gene. The CDR3 is 18 amino acids. Germline V gene lookup returns CDR1 SGHDT and CDR2 YYEEEE. Trimming shortened V by 0 bases and J by 4 bases, and 19 bases separated the two germline ends. CDR3 sequence (DNA): TGTGCCAGCAGCTTGGTCCTGGGCCATGACCCCGGCACCGGGGAGCTGTTTTTT. The encoded protein is CASSLVLGHDPGTGELFF.

The J gene is TRBJ2-6, the V gene TRBV24-1, with 8 bases identical to TRBD1. CDR3 length: 16 amino acids. CDR1 is KGHDR and CDR2 is SFDVKD in the germline V gene. With V trimmed by 7 bases and J by 2 bases, 6 bases remained unmatched. CDR3 sequence reads: CATSPNRGAGANVLTF. CDR3 DNA sequence: TGTGCCACCAGCCCTAACAGGGGGGCTGGGGCCAACGTCCTGACTTTC.